This TCR beta chain was sequenced for a study of blood T cell repertoires in COVID-19. Study context: Acute and convalescent COVID-19 samples came from the United States, Italy and Spain. T cells, B-cell-depleted T cells, or PBMCs provided the cDNA or gDNA that served as material.

In the study's own analysis: The authors estimated nucleated cell counts from reference gene primer amplification. Sequencing used immunoSEQ multiplex PCR; TCRdb keeps in-frame clones, though not all of them. V and J calls and clone size follow that table, whereas D and trimming were derived from the DNA. The sample shows over 75,000 clones, around three quarters of them seen only once. The V and J ends lost 4 bases and 0 bases respectively, with 13 bases between them. Germline V gives CDR1 MGHRA, CDR2 YSYEKL. The CDR3 loop spans 16 amino acids. The rearrangement links TRBV4-1 to TRBJ1-3; D call uncertain. The TCR sequence derives from a man aged 45-65 years who had recovered from COVID-19. Material: peripheral blood. The CDR3, as DNA: TGCGCCAGCAGCCCCTTCGGCGGGAACTCTGGAAACACCATATATTTT. Translating gives CASSPFGGNSGNTIYF.